What follows is one TCR beta chain and its context. Original handling: Reference gene primer amplification gave nucleated cell count estimates. Clones were sequenced by immunoSEQ multiplex PCR, and TCRdb holds only the in-frame ones, with some missing. For V, J and clone size, that table is used; D and trimming come from the DNA. The sample yields 150,000 to 200,000 clones, approximately 87% seen once. The data originate from a study of blood T cell repertoires in COVID-19. Study as a whole: COVID-19 samples, acute and convalescent, were from the United States, Italy and Spain.

The CDR3 length is 15 residues. Germline lookup yields CDR1 SGDLS and CDR2 YYNGEE. The V and J ends lost 7 bases and 2 bases, in that order; junction bases with no gene match: 7. This chain links TRBV9 with TRBJ2-3; the match to TRBD2 covers 10 bases. This sequence originates from a young man with active or convalescent COVID-19. The sequencing input was peripheral blood. This CDR3 is CASGTGTSDTDTQYF. The CDR3 region has the DNA TGTGCCAGCGGAACCGGGACTAGCGACACAGATACGCAGTATTTT.